Shown below are 21 T cell receptor beta chains from a single sample sequenced in a study of CD8 T cells in ankylosing spondylitis. General study results and limits: Characteristic, it appeared, of ankylosing spondylitis blood was a TCR beta motif of 7 or 8 highly homologous variants.

For these receptors, no antigen is known. TCRdb analysed the 5' RACE reads with MiXCR anew, one entry per CDR3 protein. In the table there are 450,000 or so distinct CDR3 sequences, 25% to 30% of which are singletons. Material for sequencing was blood, either unsorted or a sorted T cell fraction (not recorded which). These receptors were taken from a male donor with ankylosing spondylitis.

V and J are TRBV4-1 and TRBJ2-7, with 11 bases lining up with TRBD1. In germline, CDR1 is MGHRA, CDR2 YSYEKL. The ends lost 0 bases at V and 2 bases at J; junction bases unmatched: 6. The CDR3 totals 17 residues. This CDR3 reads CASSQDRGDRGAYEQYF. CDR3 coding DNA: TGCGCCAGCAGCCAAGATCGGGGGGACAGGGGGGCCTACGAGCAGTACTTC.

The rearrangement uses TRBV6-5 and TRBJ1-4, with D unclear. There are 14 residues in the CDR3. The germline V and J ends were trimmed by 1 base and 8 bases, with 11 bases remaining between them. Germline lookup yields CDR1 MNHEY and CDR2 SVGAGI. The CDR3 bases are TGTGCCAGCAGTTACTGGACCGATGGGGAAAAACTGTTTTTT. Translating it yields CASSYWTDGEKLFF.

The rearrangement links TRBV20-1 to TRBJ1-5, with D possibly TRBD1 on 5 matching bases. Germline V gene sequence: CDR1 DFQATT, CDR2 SNEGSKA (reference sequence). This CDR3 region has 14 residues. The V end lost 2 bases, the J end lost 2 bases, and 10 bases lay between the germline ends. The CDR3 bases are TGCAGTGCTAGAAGGGGTCCGGGCAATCAGCCCCAGCATTTT. Its translation is CSARRGPGNQPQHF.

V and J are TRBV6-1 and TRBJ2-4; no clear D gene. Germline CDR1 is MNHNS and CDR2 is SASEGT. This CDR3 region has 13 residues. Trimming left V 4 bases short and J 9 bases short, with 13 bases between. As DNA, the CDR3 is TGTGCCAGCAGTGGAACCCAAGGCGGCATTCAGTACTTC. Its protein is CASSGTQGGIQYF.

The chain carries TRBV20-1 and TRBJ1-5; D is ambiguous. V shed 0 bases and J shed 0 bases, with 12 bases lying between them. This CDR3 is 16 amino acids long. Germline V gives CDR1 DFQATT, CDR2 SNEGSKA (reference sequence). The CDR3 protein is CSARDPVGSSNQPQHF. The CDR3 DNA reads as TGCAGTGCTAGAGATCCTGTTGGCAGTAGCAATCAGCCCCAGCATTTT.

The chain joins TRBV15 to TRBJ2-1; D is unresolved. Trimming took 0 bases from V and 2 from J, leaving 8 bases between them. This CDR3 is 15 amino acids long. CDR1 and CDR2 (germline): LNHNV, YYDKDF (reference sequence). CDR3 in DNA: TGTGCCACCAGCAGAGATTTGGCCACCTACAATGAGCAGTTCTTC. Translated, it gives CATSRDLATYNEQFF.

CDR3 sequence reads: CASRQAGGLISGYNEQFF. As DNA, the CDR3 is TGTGCCAGCAGGCAAGCGGGAGGCCTAATTTCTGGATACAATGAGCAGTTCTTC. The rearrangement joins TRBV6-1 to TRBJ2-1; 9 nucleotides match TRBD2. The V segment lost 6 bases and the J segment 4 bases; nucleotides outside the gene matches: 16. CDR3 length: 18 residues. The V gene's germline CDR1 is MNHNS and CDR2 SASEGT.

The chain links TRBV7-9 to TRBJ1-4; D gene unclear. The CDR3 contains 15 residues. Germline CDR1 and CDR2: SEHNR and FQNEAQ (reference sequence). Between the trimmed V and J ends, which lost 6 bases and 2 bases, there was a span of 13 bases. For the CDR3, the DNA is TGTGCCAGCAGTTATTCAGGATCTACTAATGAAAAACTGTTTTTT. Amino acid sequence: CASSYSGSTNEKLFF.

The chain uses TRBV20-1 and TRBJ2-7, with 11 bases that match TRBD2. Germline lookup yields CDR1 DFQATT and CDR2 SNEGSKA (reference sequence). J gave up 6 bases and V 1 base, and 5 bases lay outside the gene matches. There are 14 residues in the CDR3. Here the CDR3 reads CSARATSGSPEQYF. The CDR3 bases are TGCAGTGCTAGAGCCACTAGCGGGAGTCCCGAGCAGTACTTC.

A few counts support this clonotype. The chain couples TRBV4-1 to TRBJ2-1; 8 nucleotides agree with TRBD2. Germline V gene sequence: CDR1 MGHRA, CDR2 YSYEKL. Germline trimming cut 3 bases from V and 2 bases from J; bases unmatched to any gene: 9. This CDR3 comprises 17 residues. The CDR3 DNA follows: TGCGCCAGCAGCCAGCCCACTAAAGCGGGAGCCTACAATGAGCAGTTCTTC. Protein: CASSQPTKAGAYNEQFF.

This clonotype appeared a few times. The V and J genes are TRBV10-3 and TRBJ2-2; the D call may be TRBD1 or TRBD2 (5 bases each). Germline assignment: CDR1 ENHRY and CDR2 SYGVKD. Trimming cost V 5 bases and J 4 bases, with 8 bases left between them. The CDR3 sequence is 13 residues long. In nucleotides, the CDR3 is TGTGCCATCAGTATGGGGACCACCGGGGAGCTGTTTTTT. Translated: CAISMGTTGELFF.

V is TRBV29-1 and J is TRBJ2-3; D might be TRBD1 or TRBD2, each matching 5 bases. The CDR3 is made up of 13 amino acids. Trimming pared 7 bases from V and 0 bases from J, leaving 11 bases between. CDR1 is SQVTM and CDR2 is ANQGSEA in the germline V gene. The CDR3 is CSGWDGSTDTQYF. The CDR3 nucleotides read TGCAGCGGGTGGGACGGAAGCACAGATACGCAGTATTTT.

This clonotype occurred a few times. This chain links TRBV6-5 with TRBJ1-3, with TRBD1 matching over 8 bases. The germline CDR1 and CDR2 sequences are MNHEY and SVGAGI. The CDR3 is made up of 16 amino acids. The ends lost 5 bases at V and 2 bases at J; junction bases unmatched: 8. The CDR3 sequence is CASSPSDREAGNTIYF. In nucleotides, the CDR3 is TGTGCCAGCAGTCCCTCGGACAGGGAAGCTGGAAACACCATATATTTT.

In its sample, this clonotype was seen a few times. The V and J genes are TRBV5-1 and TRBJ1-2, with 7 bases matching TRBD1. Losses at the gene ends were 0 bases for V and 13 bases for J; bases not matched to a gene: 15. Germline V CDR1 and CDR2: SGHRS, YFSETQ. The CDR3 sequence is 15 residues long. DNA of the CDR3: TGCGCCAGCAGCTTGGATTCGGGACAGTTTAAAGGGTCCACCTTC. It encodes CASSLDSGQFKGSTF.

This clonotype was counted between two and nine times. The chain's CDR3 is CASRGDFGNSPLHF. The CDR3 nucleotides are TGCGCCAGCAGAGGGGATTTCGGTAATTCACCCCTCCACTTT. V and J are TRBV5-1 and TRBJ1-6; possibly TRBD1 for D (5 bases). This CDR3 region has 14 residues. V was clipped by 5 bases and J by 6 bases, with 12 bases between them. Germline values: CDR1 SGHRS, CDR2 YFSETQ.

The chain has TRBV20-1 and TRBJ2-1; the D is unclear. Trimming left V 2 bases short and J 0 bases short, with 14 bases between. CDR1 is DFQATT, CDR2 SNEGSKA, per germline (reference sequence). The CDR3 totals 16 residues. The CDR3 DNA reads as TGCAGTGCTAGACTTACTACCGCAAGCTCCTACAATGAGCAGTTCTTC. Its protein is CSARLTTASSYNEQFF.

This clonotype was seen only a few times. The CDR3 region has the DNA TGCAGTGCTAGAGAGAGCCGTAGCTCCTATAATTCACCCCTCCACTTT. Its protein product is CSARESRSSYNSPLHF. The chain combines TRBV20-1 with TRBJ1-6; D gene unclear. The CDR3 has 16 residues. Looked up from germline, CDR1 is DFQATT and CDR2 is SNEGSKA (reference sequence). The germline V and J ends were trimmed by 0 bases and 0 bases, with 9 bases remaining between them.

The chain recombines TRBV5-1 with TRBJ2-5; the D is unclear. V gave up 4 bases and J gave up 7 bases, with 8 bases separating them. Germline V CDR1 and CDR2: SGHRS, YFSETQ. The CDR3 covers 11 residues. The CDR3, as DNA: TGCGCCAGCAGCGTTTTTGTGACCCAGTACTTC. Translating it yields CASSVFVTQYF.

This chain joins TRBV28 and TRBJ1-5; no reliable D call. Trimming took 4 bases from V and 7 from J, leaving 5 bases between them. The CDR3 consists of 11 residues. CDR1 and CDR2 (germline): MDHEN, SYDVKM. The CDR3 nucleotides read TGTGCCAGCAGTTATAGGCAGCCCCAGCATTTT. Residues: CASSYRQPQHF.

A few counts support this clonotype. This sequence joins TRBV20-1 and TRBJ2-5, with TRBD2 matching 7 bases. J was trimmed by 5 bases and V by 1 base; bases with no gene match: 7. Germline-derived CDR1 and CDR2 are DFQATT and SNEGSKA (reference sequence). This CDR3 region has 14 residues. The CDR3 region has the DNA TGCAGTGCTAGAGGCCCGAGGGAGGGGGAGACCCAGTACTTC. Residues: CSARGPREGETQYF.

This clonotype was found a few times. The junction departs from the called germline gene at one end, perhaps through a read error. The gene calls are TRBV20-1 and TRBJ2-5; D remains ambiguous. This CDR3 has 13 residues. Germline-derived CDR1 and CDR2 are DFQATT and SNEGSKA (reference sequence). CDR3 residues: CSAGERGKETQYF. Here the CDR3 DNA reads TGCAGTGCTGGAGAGAGAGGCAAGGAGACCCAGTACTTC.